This TCR beta chain comes out of a study of monozygotic twins with inflammatory bowel disease. Study conclusions and caveats: IBD patients exhibited fewer clonotypes shared with other individuals than healthy twins, particularly with disease activity.

Germline V gene data show CDR1 as SGHTA and CDR2 as FQGTGA. The CDR3 length is 16 residues. Of note for this clonotype: The antigen is not known.

TCRdb re-called the 5' RACE reads; one entry per CDR3 protein, DNA not given. The sample yields about 160,000 distinct CDR3 sequences, of which the top ten take up under 3.5%. The chain links TRBV7-3 to TRBJ2-1; no DNA is available, so the TRBD2 call from TCRdb remains unchecked. This receptor was identified in a human donor with ulcerative colitis or Crohn's disease, or a healthy co-twin of an affected twin (not recorded which). Sequencing was performed on blood. CDR3 sequence reads: CASSLTLAGGYNEQFF.